The entry below describes one TCR beta chain. Its matching antigen is unknown. The assay was immunoSEQ multiplex PCR, and TCRdb's table has in-frame clones only and misses some. The sample records 150,000 to 200,000 clones, about 90% being singletons. This specimen comes from a study of T cell responses to AZD1222 COVID-19 vaccine. CDR1 and CDR2 from the germline V gene are SGDLS and YYNGEE. The CDR3 consists of 12 residues. Trimming cost V 4 bases and J 6 bases; bases outside gene matches: 4. Whole-study results and caveats: Mapped onto spike, vaccine-associated CD4 TCRs spanned it and were dominant at 160-218 and 743-854. Variant regions that are unmutated are reportedly the target of nearly half of spike-specific TCRs. Spike-specific TCR breadth and depth went up after people got two AZD1222 doses. Clonal diversity may have been underestimated, and the donors were mostly white British, with more females than males.

The V call is TRBV9, the J call TRBJ2-7; 7 bases are a match to TRBD1. The TCR originated in an adult who received the AZD1222 COVID-19 vaccine. The material sequenced was peripheral blood, taken 28 days after the second AZD1222 dose. Here the CDR3 reads CASSLTGAEQYF. The CDR3 DNA reads TGTGCCAGCAGCTTAACAGGGGCCGAGCAGTACTTC. The whole variable domain, filled in from reference TRBV9 and TRBJ2-7, reads DSGVTQTPKHLITATGQRVTLRCSPRSGDLSVYWYQQSLDQGLQFLIQYYNGEERAKGNILERFSAQQFPDLHSELNLSSLELGDSALYFCASSLTGAEQYFGPGTRLTVT.